The clone carrying this TCR beta chain was seen more than once but under ten times. This entry belongs to a study of CD8+ T cells in alopecia areata. Sequencing templates came from extracted RNA that was reverse transcribed into cDNA. The data were produced by immunoSEQ multiplex PCR, yet TCRdb's version contains in-frame clones alone and is incomplete. The data show roughly 150,000 clones, 45% to 60% seen once. There are 14 residues in the CDR3. CDR1 and CDR2 from the germline V gene are SGHVS and FQNEAQ. V gave up 5 bases and J gave up 1 base, with 8 bases separating them. Sequenced input: CD4+ T cells sorted from blood. V and J are TRBV7-8 and TRBJ2-2; D not certain. The TCR originated in a human donor in good health. The CDR3: CASSLRQNTGELFF. Here the CDR3 DNA reads TGTGCCAGCAGCCTCCGCCAGAACACCGGGGAGCTGTTTTTT.